A single T cell receptor (beta chain) is shown here with its context. The clone's antigen remains unknown. No base quality values were provided; no much bigger clone lies one nucleotide off. This entry comes from a study of T cell responses to AZD1222 COVID-19 vaccine (TCRdb year 2021). About the investigation overall: AZD1222 recipients with second doses at about 4 weeks or about 12 weeks were pooled, because spike-specific TCR depth and breadth did not differ between schedules. TCR sequencing covered some 250 trial participants: 200 to 220 given two doses of AZD1222 and about 26 given two doses of MenACWY control vaccine. Trial participants were enrolled by age into 18-55, 56-69 and 70-plus year subgroups, with around 140, 26 and 57 TCR-sequenced participants respectively.

The label giving this sample's time point can be read as: baseline before first vaccination. Samples from vaccinated people were obtained from the UK trials COV001 and COV002, which included a single-blind randomized controlled phase 2/3 trial of AZD1222 (ChAdOx1 nCoV-19) in healthy adults. For TCRbeta chain sequencing, PBMC samples from trial participants were taken at day 0 and at day 28 after the second dose. The CDR3 regions of human TCRbeta chains were analyzed by immunosequencing. Under the source paper's analysis protocol: TCRs in the repertoires were compared against a reference library of SARS-CoV-2-specific TCRs that had been generated with the MIRA antigen-specificity platform. Breadth meant the fraction of unique TCRs that were SARS-CoV-2-associated, whereas depth meant the fraction of total T cells that were SARS-CoV-2-associated. Using the MIRA data, each spike-specific TCR was assigned both to the spike region to which the TCR was reactive and to a CD4 or CD8 class. Log10-transformed breadth and depth values were compared by one-way ANOVA with Sidak's multiple comparisons tests. TCRdb limited this immuneACCESS table to in-frame rearrangements with V and J called. A share of clones is missing; checked studies link under half to unresolved V genes, and the rest is unexplained. The DNA gave D and trimming, while V, J and clone size come from that table. The sample has approximately 140,000 clones on record, more than 90% of them singletons. In total, the top ten clones hold 2.5% to 4% of the sample.

Summary of the overall study and its limitations: Most participants were white British and females outnumbered males, and the authors suggested that clonal diversity may have been underestimated. Nearly half of unique spike-specific TCRs reportedly recognized epitopes outside regions mutated in the B.1.351 and B.1.1.7 variants. Vaccine-associated CD4 TCRs spanned the whole spike protein, with dominant responses in regions 160-218 and 743-854. Conclusions about previously exposed vaccinees are limited because only a handful of AZD1222 recipients were SARS-CoV-2 seropositive at baseline. Spike-specific TCR breadth and depth rose significantly after two AZD1222 doses compared with day 0 and with MenACWY recipients. Because no samples from the day 14 peak response were available, repertoires could be characterized only after the peak T cell response. The 56-69-year group was small, and its depth increase did not reach significance, likely because of low power.

CDR1 MDHEN and CDR2 SYDVKM were looked up in the germline V gene. Including cysteine and phenylalanine, the CDR3 has 14 amino acids. CDR3 DNA is the only sequence kept; it has 42 bases, read in frame from the first base. V sheds 2 bases and J sheds 4 bases, leaving 12 bases between their ends. The clonotype comes from an adult in good health. This chain is built from TRBV28 and TRBJ2-7; the D gene is perhaps TRBD2, from 5 matching bases. This sample comprised peripheral blood, obtained on day 0 of AZD1222 vaccination. The CDR3 loop reads CASSLELDNYEQYF. The nucleotide sequence is given as TGTGCCAGCAGTTTAGAACTAGATAATTACGAGCAGTACTTC.